This is a list of T cell receptor beta chains from one sample in a study of T cell changes during pregnancy in multiple sclerosis. Clones were sequenced by immunoSEQ multiplex PCR, and TCRdb holds only the in-frame ones, with some missing. Counted here are 40,000 to 65,000 clones, 92% occurring once; the ten biggest clones make up around 0.25%. The sequencing used CD4+ T cells from peripheral blood mononuclear cells, collected in the third trimester of pregnancy. The receptor set was obtained from a female donor with multiple sclerosis, enrolled in a pregnancy study. The CDR3 runs from the conserved cysteine through the conserved F or W. D genes are given only for firm matches. Size is omitted from some rows. Given values are once, few, many or a class for expanded clones.

cdr3_length: 14; j_call: TRBJ2-5; d_call: .; clone_size: .; v_call: TRBV6-1; cdr3_nt: TGTGCCAGCAGTGAAGCGGGCACGAAAGAGACCCAGTACTTC; cdr3_aa: CASSEAGTKETQYF
cdr3_length: 14; j_call: TRBJ1-3; d_call: .; clone_size: .; v_call: TRBV7-9; cdr3_nt: TGTGCCAGCAGCTCACTCTACTCTGGAAACACCATATATTTT; cdr3_aa: CASSSLYSGNTIYF
cdr3_length: 15; j_call: TRBJ1-4; d_call: TRBD1; clone_size: .; v_call: TRBV7-9; cdr3_nt: TGTGCCAGCAGCTTTATCGGGACAGGGTTTGAAAAACTGTTTTTT; cdr3_aa: CASSFIGTGFEKLFF
cdr3_length: 16; j_call: TRBJ2-1; d_call: .; clone_size: .; v_call: TRBV19; cdr3_nt: TGTGCCAGTAGTATAGTTGCCGTTTCGGGCTACAATGAGCAGTTCTTC; cdr3_aa: CASSIVAVSGYNEQFF
cdr3_length: 12; j_call: TRBJ2-2; d_call: .; clone_size: .; v_call: TRBV19; cdr3_nt: TGTGCCAGTAGTCAGGGACAAGGGGAGCTGTTTTTT; cdr3_aa: CASSQGQGELFF
cdr3_length: 13; j_call: TRBJ1-5; d_call: .; clone_size: once; v_call: TRBV11-3; cdr3_nt: TGTGCCAGCGACAGGTGGAGCGACCAGCCCCAGCATTTT; cdr3_aa: CASDRWSDQPQHF
cdr3_length: 14; j_call: TRBJ1-2; d_call: .; clone_size: .; v_call: TRBV7-2; cdr3_nt: TGTGCCAGCAGCTCGGTACAGGGTAACTATGGCTACACCTTC; cdr3_aa: CASSSVQGNYGYTF
cdr3_length: 17; j_call: TRBJ2-3; d_call: TRBD2; clone_size: .; v_call: TRBV5-4; cdr3_nt: TGTGCCAGCAGCTCACGGAGCGGGGGGGCATGGGTAGATACGCAGTATTTT; cdr3_aa: CASSSRSGGAWVDTQYF
cdr3_length: 15; j_call: TRBJ1-2; d_call: .; clone_size: .; v_call: TRBV5-6; cdr3_nt: TGTGCCAGCAGCCCACCCCCCGGGAGCTACTATGGCTACACCTTC; cdr3_aa: CASSPPPGSYYGYTF
cdr3_length: 15; j_call: TRBJ1-3; d_call: .; clone_size: once; v_call: TRBV5-6; cdr3_nt: TGTGCCAGCAGCTTACTGATTACCTCTGGAAACACCATATATTTT; cdr3_aa: CASSLLITSGNTIYF
cdr3_length: 14; j_call: TRBJ1-2; d_call: .; clone_size: .; v_call: TRBV2; cdr3_nt: TGTGCCAGCAGTGAAGCGGGGCGGTCCTATGGCTACACCTTC; cdr3_aa: CASSEAGRSYGYTF
cdr3_length: 14; j_call: TRBJ1-1; d_call: .; clone_size: .; v_call: TRBV6-5; cdr3_nt: TGTGCCAGCAGTTACTCCGCAGGCTACACTGAAGCTTTCTTT; cdr3_aa: CASSYSAGYTEAFF
cdr3_length: 15; j_call: TRBJ2-1; d_call: .; clone_size: .; v_call: TRBV11-2; cdr3_nt: TGTGCCAGCAGCTTAGGCGGGACCTCCTACAATGAGCAGTTCTTC; cdr3_aa: CASSLGGTSYNEQFF
cdr3_length: 16; j_call: TRBJ1-2; d_call: .; clone_size: .; v_call: TRBV7-2; cdr3_nt: TGTGCCAGCAGCTTAGATAGTGGGGGCAGGAACTATGGCTACACCTTC; cdr3_aa: CASSLDSGGRNYGYTF
cdr3_length: 14; j_call: TRBJ2-3; d_call: TRBD1; clone_size: .; v_call: TRBV7-3; cdr3_nt: TGTGCCAGCAGTGGACAGGGGTTCCCAGATACGCAGTATTTT; cdr3_aa: CASSGQGFPDTQYF
cdr3_length: 13; j_call: TRBJ2-7; d_call: .; clone_size: .; v_call: TRBV13; cdr3_nt: TGTGCCAGCAGCCAGGACAGTCACTACGAGCAGTACTTC; cdr3_aa: CASSQDSHYEQYF
cdr3_length: 16; j_call: TRBJ2-1; d_call: TRBD1; clone_size: .; v_call: TRBV5-6; cdr3_nt: TGTGCCAGCAGCTTGGCGACAGGGGGGCGGACTAATGAGCAGTTCTTC; cdr3_aa: CASSLATGGRTNEQFF
cdr3_length: 13; j_call: TRBJ2-7; d_call: .; clone_size: .; v_call: TRBV10-3; cdr3_nt: TGTGCCATCAGCCCGGGACTCCCCTACGAGCAGTACTTC; cdr3_aa: CAISPGLPYEQYF
cdr3_length: 16; j_call: TRBJ1-3; d_call: .; clone_size: .; v_call: TRBV27; cdr3_nt: TGTGCCAGCAGTCCAATGTCAGGGGCAAGAGGAAACACCATATATTTT; cdr3_aa: CASSPMSGARGNTIYF
cdr3_length: 17; j_call: TRBJ2-2; d_call: TRBD2; clone_size: .; v_call: TRBV9; cdr3_nt: TGTGCCAGCAGCCCAACTGAGAGCGGGATGAACACCGGGGAGCTGTTTTTT; cdr3_aa: CASSPTESGMNTGELFF
cdr3_length: 16; j_call: TRBJ1-5; d_call: .; clone_size: .; v_call: TRBV19; cdr3_nt: TGTGCCAGTAGTATCGCTGGACTCTATAGCAATCAGCCCCAGCATTTT; cdr3_aa: CASSIAGLYSNQPQHF
cdr3_length: 14; j_call: TRBJ2-7; d_call: .; clone_size: .; v_call: TRBV11-2; cdr3_nt: TGTGCCAGCAGCTTAGTCGGATTGGGGGGCGAGCAGTACTTC; cdr3_aa: CASSLVGLGGEQYF
cdr3_length: 14; j_call: TRBJ1-1; d_call: TRBD1; clone_size: few; v_call: TRBV30; cdr3_nt: TGTGCCTGGAGTGGCAGGACAGGCTCGACTGAAGCTTTCTTT; cdr3_aa: CAWSGRTGSTEAFF
cdr3_length: 17; j_call: TRBJ2-6; d_call: TRBD1; clone_size: .; v_call: TRBV5-1; cdr3_nt: TGCGCCAGCAGCTTGGGGACAGGCGTCTCTGGGGCCAACGTCCTGACTTTC; cdr3_aa: CASSLGTGVSGANVLTF
cdr3_length: 14; j_call: TRBJ1-3; d_call: .; clone_size: .; v_call: TRBV7-8; cdr3_nt: TGTGCCAGCAGCCCAACAAGTTCCACGAACACCATATATTTT; cdr3_aa: CASSPTSSTNTIYF
cdr3_length: 14; j_call: TRBJ1-5; d_call: .; clone_size: .; v_call: TRBV19; cdr3_nt: TGTGCCAGAACCCCGAAGGGGCCCAATCAGCCCCAGCATTTT; cdr3_aa: CARTPKGPNQPQHF
cdr3_length: 14; j_call: TRBJ1-5; d_call: TRBD1; clone_size: .; v_call: TRBV19; cdr3_nt: TGTGCCAGTAGTGCCTTGACAGGGTATCAGCCCCAGCATTTT; cdr3_aa: CASSALTGYQPQHF
cdr3_length: 16; j_call: TRBJ2-7; d_call: TRBD2; clone_size: .; v_call: TRBV10-3; cdr3_nt: TGTGCCATCAGTGATCCCGGGACTAGCGGGTCCTACGAGCAGTACTTC; cdr3_aa: CAISDPGTSGSYEQYF
cdr3_length: 15; j_call: TRBJ2-1; d_call: TRBD2; clone_size: .; v_call: TRBV6-1; cdr3_nt: TGTGCCAGCAGTCTACTAGCGGGGGGGCACAATGAGCAGTTCTTC; cdr3_aa: CASSLLAGGHNEQFF
cdr3_length: 14; j_call: TRBJ2-4; d_call: .; clone_size: few; v_call: TRBV18; cdr3_nt: TGTGCCAGCTCACCACCGGTCACGGGGTACATTCAGTACTTC; cdr3_aa: CASSPPVTGYIQYF
cdr3_length: 12; j_call: TRBJ1-1; d_call: .; clone_size: .; v_call: TRBV30; cdr3_nt: TGTGCCTGGGGCGACAGGAACACTGAAGCTTTCTTT; cdr3_aa: CAWGDRNTEAFF
cdr3_length: 14; j_call: TRBJ2-3; d_call: TRBD1; clone_size: once; v_call: TRBV5-1; cdr3_nt: TGCGCCAGCAGGGGACAGGGGAGTACAGATACGCAGTATTTT; cdr3_aa: CASRGQGSTDTQYF
cdr3_length: 16; j_call: TRBJ2-3; d_call: TRBD2; clone_size: .; v_call: TRBV5-4; cdr3_nt: TGTGCCAGCAGCTTGAGGGCTAGCGGGGGCACAGATACGCAGTATTTT; cdr3_aa: CASSLRASGGTDTQYF
cdr3_length: 14; j_call: TRBJ2-7; d_call: .; clone_size: .; v_call: TRBV19; cdr3_nt: TGTGCCAGTCGGCAAGCGGGCGGTCACTACGAGCAGTACTTC; cdr3_aa: CASRQAGGHYEQYF
cdr3_length: 16; j_call: TRBJ2-1; d_call: TRBD2; clone_size: .; v_call: TRBV28; cdr3_nt: TGTGCCAGCAGCCGATCGACTAGCGGAACATACAATGAGCAGTTCTTC; cdr3_aa: CASSRSTSGTYNEQFF
cdr3_length: 15; j_call: TRBJ2-7; d_call: TRBD2; clone_size: .; v_call: TRBV5-4; cdr3_nt: TGTGCCAGCAGTCCCGGGGGGGCTAGTACCTACGAGCAGTACTTC; cdr3_aa: CASSPGGASTYEQYF
cdr3_length: 16; j_call: TRBJ2-1; d_call: TRBD2; clone_size: .; v_call: TRBV10-3; cdr3_nt: TGTGCCATCAGTGAGCGACTAGCGGGAGGGTACAATGAGCAGTTCTTC; cdr3_aa: CAISERLAGGYNEQFF
cdr3_length: 17; j_call: TRBJ2-3; d_call: .; clone_size: .; v_call: TRBV19; cdr3_nt: TGTGCCAGTAGGATCCCCGGCCTAGCCGGGAGCACAGATACGCAGTATTTT; cdr3_aa: CASRIPGLAGSTDTQYF
cdr3_length: 17; j_call: TRBJ2-5; d_call: .; clone_size: .; v_call: TRBV28; cdr3_nt: TGTGCCAGCAGTTTATCTGGTTTCGGACAGATAGAAGAGACCCAGTACTTC; cdr3_aa: CASSLSGFGQIEETQYF
cdr3_length: 18; j_call: TRBJ2-3; d_call: TRBD2; clone_size: .; v_call: TRBV9; cdr3_nt: TGTGCCAGCAGCGTCCAGGGGGGACTAGCAGGTTTTGCAGATACGCAGTATTTT; cdr3_aa: CASSVQGGLAGFADTQYF
cdr3_length: 16; j_call: TRBJ2-2; d_call: TRBD1; clone_size: .; v_call: TRBV6-1; cdr3_nt: TGTGCCAGCAGTGATTGGACAGGGCGCACCACCGGGGAGCTGTTTTTT; cdr3_aa: CASSDWTGRTTGELFF
cdr3_length: 18; j_call: TRBJ1-2; d_call: TRBD1; clone_size: .; v_call: TRBV25-1; cdr3_nt: TGTGCCAGCGCATCATTCATGGGACAGGGGCCCGGATACTATGGCTACACCTTC; cdr3_aa: CASASFMGQGPGYYGYTF
cdr3_length: 14; j_call: TRBJ1-2; d_call: .; clone_size: once; v_call: TRBV6-5; cdr3_nt: TGTGCCGGCTCCCCCTCGCTCTCCGACTATGGCTACACCTTC; cdr3_aa: CAGSPSLSDYGYTF
cdr3_length: 15; j_call: TRBJ1-3; d_call: .; clone_size: .; v_call: TRBV5-1; cdr3_nt: TGCGCCAGCAGCTCGCCGGGACACACGGGAAACACCATATATTTT; cdr3_aa: CASSSPGHTGNTIYF
cdr3_length: 11; j_call: TRBJ1-3; d_call: .; clone_size: once; v_call: TRBV30; cdr3_nt: TGTGCCTGGAGTGTAACGCAGGGTCCATATTTT; cdr3_aa: CAWSVTQGPYF
cdr3_length: 14; j_call: TRBJ2-7; d_call: TRBD1; clone_size: .; v_call: TRBV18; cdr3_nt: TGTGCCAGCTCACGAAGACAGGGGGGGGACGAGCAGTACTTC; cdr3_aa: CASSRRQGGDEQYF
cdr3_length: 14; j_call: TRBJ2-3; d_call: .; clone_size: .; v_call: TRBV9; cdr3_nt: TGTGCCAGCAGCGTAGAACAGACCACAGATACGCAGTATTTT; cdr3_aa: CASSVEQTTDTQYF
cdr3_length: 17; j_call: TRBJ2-1; d_call: TRBD2; clone_size: once; v_call: TRBV5-1; cdr3_nt: TGCGCCAGCAGCTCCCAGACTAGCGGGATCTCCTACAATGAGCAGTTCTTC; cdr3_aa: CASSSQTSGISYNEQFF
cdr3_length: 14; j_call: TRBJ2-5; d_call: .; clone_size: .; v_call: TRBV28; cdr3_nt: TGTGCCAGCAGCGATACGGGACTTGAAGAGACCCAGTACTTC; cdr3_aa: CASSDTGLEETQYF
cdr3_length: 17; j_call: TRBJ1-3; d_call: TRBD1; clone_size: .; v_call: TRBV5-1; cdr3_nt: TGCGCCAGCAGCCCGATCATTGGGACAGGGGGTGGAAACACCATATATTTT; cdr3_aa: CASSPIIGTGGGNTIYF
cdr3_length: 11; j_call: TRBJ2-2; d_call: .; clone_size: once; v_call: TRBV6-1; cdr3_nt: TGTGCTTCGGGGAGGACCGGGGAGCTGTTTTTT; cdr3_aa: CASGRTGELFF
cdr3_length: 15; j_call: TRBJ1-1; d_call: TRBD1; clone_size: .; v_call: TRBV15; cdr3_nt: TGTGCCACCAGCGCGCCAGACAGGGCTGTCACTGAAGCTTTCTTT; cdr3_aa: CATSAPDRAVTEAFF
cdr3_length: 15; j_call: TRBJ2-2; d_call: TRBD2; clone_size: .; v_call: TRBV19; cdr3_nt: TGTGCCAGTAGTATCAGCGGGAGTAGCACCGGGGAGCTGTTTTTT; cdr3_aa: CASSISGSSTGELFF